The next 18 T cell receptor beta chains were all read from a single sample in a study. The sorted Tregs were CD4+CD25+CD127-/low cells. One entry per CDR3 protein, called by TCRdb with MiXCR from the 5' RACE reads. The data contain about 9,000 distinct CDR3 sequences, 40% to 55% of them singletons. The specimen was Tregs sorted from a lymph node. Receptor source: a female donor with breast cancer.

This chain connects TRBV7-9 to TRBJ1-5, with a tentative D call TRBD1 (5 bases). The germline V gene has CDR1 SEHNR and CDR2 FQNEAQ (reference sequence). This CDR3 has 14 amino acids. V dropped 5 bases and J dropped 4 bases, with 12 bases sitting between them. CDR3 in DNA: TGTGCCAGCAGCCCCCCGGGGGAGAATCAGCCCCAGCATTTT. This encodes CASSPPGENQPQHF.

This clonotype appeared a few times. V is TRBV5-1 and J is TRBJ2-1; no reliable D call. CDR1 SGHRS and CDR2 YFSETQ come from the germline V gene. Trimming shortened V by 0 bases and J by 8 bases, and 24 bases separated the two germline ends. The length of the CDR3 is 18 residues. The CDR3 here is CASSLGPRAPAIGDEQFF. The CDR3 region has the DNA TGCGCCAGCAGCTTGGGTCCGCGCGCCCCCGCGATTGGGGATGAGCAGTTCTTC.

The J gene is TRBJ2-5, the V gene TRBV7-6, with 8 bases fitting TRBD1. The CDR3 contains 15 residues. From germline, CDR1 is SGHVS and CDR2 FNYEAQ. V shed 7 bases and J 4 bases; nucleotides not matched to a gene: 11. As DNA, the CDR3 is TGTGCCAGCACTCCCTTGGGCGGACAGGGAGAGACCCAGTACTTC. Translation gives CASTPLGGQGETQYF.

This clonotype occurred a few times. The chain carries TRBV15 and TRBJ2-3, with TRBD2 matching over 11 bases. CDR1 and CDR2 (germline): LNHNV, YYDKDF (reference sequence). The CDR3 has 19 residues. V lost 4 bases and J lost 3; bases outside the gene matches: 15. The CDR3 DNA reads as TGTGCCACCAGCAAAGGATCCCCCCTACTAGCGGGAGTAACAGATACGCAGTATTTT. The encoded protein is CATSKGSPLLAGVTDTQYF.

This clonotype appeared a few times. At one end, the junction sequence differs from germline, possibly due to a read error. The rearrangement joins TRBV6-6 to TRBJ2-1, with D possibly being TRBD1 (6 bases). Germline V gene lookup returns CDR1 MNHNY and CDR2 SVGAGI (reference sequence). The CDR3 has 16 residues. CDR3 bases: TGCGCCAGCAGTTACTCGAGCCAGGGGTGGTACAATGAGCAGTTCTTC. Its translation is CASSYSSQGWYNEQFF.

This clonotype is medium-sized (0.01 to 0.1%) in the sample. The genes are TRBV6-1 and TRBJ1-2; 7 bases map to TRBD1. V was clipped by 3 bases and J by 3 bases; unmatched bases: 10. The CDR3 loop spans 16 amino acids. Germline CDR1 and CDR2: MNHNS and SASEGT. The CDR3 spells CASSESPGGNDYGYTF. The CDR3 coding sequence is TGTGCCAGCAGTGAGAGCCCAGGGGGAAATGACTATGGCTACACCTTC.

A single count supports this clonotype. The genes are TRBV4-2 and TRBJ2-1; D unresolved. The J call may be faulty, since TRBJ2-7 better matches the DNA end. CDR3 length: 12 residues. Germline-derived CDR1 and CDR2 are LGHNA and YNFKEQ. The CDR3 reads CASSQDHAEQYF. CDR3 in DNA: TGTGCCAGCAGCCAAGATCATGCGGAGCAGTACTTC.

This clonotype occurred a few times. V gene TRBV12-3 or TRBV12-4 combines with J gene TRBJ1-2, with 7 positions matching TRBD1. Germline trimming cut 8 bases from V and 1 base from J; bases unmatched to any gene: 1. The CDR3 totals 12 residues. The CDR3 sequence is CASWDSNYGYTF. The CDR3 region has the DNA TGTGCCAGCTGGGACAGTAACTATGGCTACACCTTC.

Note on this clonotype: A much larger clone sits a single nucleotide away, making a read error possible. The rearrangement joins TRBV6-5 to TRBJ2-5; the match to TRBD2 covers 9 bases. Germline V gene sequence: CDR1 MNHEY, CDR2 SVGAGI. V was clipped by 6 bases and J by 5 bases; unmatched bases: 7. The CDR3 length is 14 residues. CDR3 in DNA: TGTGCCAGCAGCCGTGGACTAGCGAGGGAGACCCAGTACTTC. Translation: CASSRGLARETQYF.

The chain combines TRBV4-1 with TRBJ1-2; D might be TRBD1 (6 bases). This CDR3 has 15 amino acids. Trimming took off 1 base at V and 2 bases at J, with 11 bases between the two ends. The germline gives CDR1 MGHRA, CDR2 YSYEKL. The CDR3, as DNA: TGCGCCAGCAGCCAAGGGAAGGGGACAAACTATGGCTACACCTTC. Amino acid sequence: CASSQGKGTNYGYTF.

This clonotype was detected only a few times. The V call is TRBV12-3 or TRBV12-4, the J call TRBJ2-1, with 11 positions matching TRBD1. V lost 1 base to trimming and J lost 7 bases; unmatched junction nucleotides: 6. The CDR3 is made up of 16 amino acids. The CDR3 DNA reads TGTGCCAGCAGTTTAGTGGGACAGGGGGGCTATAATGAGCAGTTCTTC. It encodes CASSLVGQGGYNEQFF.

V and J are TRBV2 and TRBJ2-7, with 8 nucleotides matching TRBD2. Losses at the gene ends were 7 bases for V and 0 bases for J; bases not matched to a gene: 5. CDR1 and CDR2 from the germline V gene are SNHLY and FYNNEI. This CDR3 has 14 amino acids. The CDR3 sequence: CASTERGTSYEQYF. The CDR3 nucleotides are TGTGCCAGCACGGAGCGGGGGACCTCCTACGAGCAGTACTTC.

The chain employs TRBV11-3 and TRBJ2-7; no clear D. Germline assignment: CDR1 SGHNT and CDR2 YENEEA. The CDR3 consists of 16 residues. With 6 bases removed from V and 3 bases from J, the gap between germline ends came to 21 bases. Here the CDR3 DNA reads TGTGCCAGCAGTCCCGCCTCTCCCCCCTCGGACTACGAGCAGTACTTC. This sequence encodes CASSPASPPSDYEQYF.

On this clonotype itself: As the CDR3 is not closed by the conserved phenylalanine or tryptophan, this likely results from a read error. This rearrangement joins TRBV6-5 to TRBJ1-4; weak D call: TRBD1 (6 bases). Trimming stripped 4 bases from V and 7 bases from J, with 13 bases between. The CDR3 sequence is 14 residues long. Germline values: CDR1 MNHEY, CDR2 SVGAGI. The CDR3 protein is CASSFLGAGEKLFC. In DNA form, the CDR3 reads TGTGCCAGCAGTTTCTTGGGGGCCGGTGAAAAACTGTTTTGT.

V and J are TRBV29-1 and TRBJ2-7; D is perhaps TRBD1 or TRBD2 (5 bases each). The CDR3 is 14 residues long. The germline CDR1 and CDR2 sequences are SQVTM and ANQGSEA. Trimming removed 1 base from V and 0 bases from J, with 10 bases in between. The CDR3 region is CSVEGGDLSYEQYF. The CDR3 DNA follows: TGCAGCGTTGAAGGTGGGGACCTCTCCTACGAGCAGTACTTC.

This clonotype turned up a few times. This chain links TRBV4-1 with TRBJ2-7; 8 bases are shared with TRBD2. Germline values: CDR1 MGHRA, CDR2 YSYEKL. Trimming cost V 1 base and J 4 bases; bases outside gene matches: 6. The CDR3 spans 15 residues. CDR3 DNA sequence: TGCGCCAGCAGCCAAGTGCGGGAGGCATCGTACGAGCAGTACTTC. Its protein is CASSQVREASYEQYF.

The gene calls are TRBV7-3 and TRBJ2-2; perhaps TRBD2 as D (6 bases). This CDR3 contains 16 residues. Trimming took off 5 bases at V and 0 bases at J, with 13 bases between the two ends. The germline CDR1 and CDR2 sequences are SGHTA and FQGTGA. The CDR3 loop is CASSPGERANTGELFF. CDR3 sequence (DNA): TGTGCCAGCAGCCCAGGAGAGCGGGCGAACACCGGGGAGCTGTTTTTT.

The J gene is TRBJ2-1, the V gene TRBV7-3; TRBD1 might be the D (6 bases). Germline loops: CDR1 SGHTA, CDR2 FQGTGA. V lost 1 base, J lost 8 bases, and 12 bases lay in between. CDR3 length equals 14 residues. The CDR3 spells CASSLMARGDEQFF. The CDR3 nucleotides read TGTGCCAGCAGCTTAATGGCCAGGGGCGATGAGCAGTTCTTC.